This entry lists 23 T cell receptor beta chains sequenced from one sample in a study of T-cell memory formation after mild COVID-19. TCRdb independently ran MiXCR on the 5' RACE reads; one entry per CDR3 protein. This repertoire shows around 300,000 distinct CDR3 sequences, around an eighth found once; its top ten account for under 25%. Sequencing used PBMCs or a T cell subset sorted from them (not recorded which). The receptor set was obtained from a man aged 18 to 30 who had mild COVID-19 (a few samples of this study predate the infection). Cell type and time point are not known.

This clonotype was picked up many times. The CDR3 nucleotides read TGTGCCAGCAGCAGGGGTTGGGGCCCCGAGCAGTTCTTC. Its protein is CASSRGWGPEQFF. This chain joins TRBV3-1 and TRBJ2-1, with a tentative D call TRBD1 (5 bases). CDR1 LGHDT and CDR2 YNNKEL come from the germline V gene (reference sequence). The CDR3 has 13 residues. Trimming took off 5 bases at V and 10 bases at J, with 15 bases between the two ends.

The gene calls are TRBV7-3 and TRBJ2-1; 9 nucleotides align to TRBD2. The trim removed 2 bases at V and 8 bases at J, leaving 7 bases unmatched. Looked up from germline, CDR1 is SGHTA and CDR2 is FQGTGA. This CDR3 has 15 amino acids. The CDR3 loop is CASSLGRGGRDEQFF. The DNA for the CDR3 is TGTGCCAGCAGCTTAGGGCGGGGGGGCCGAGATGAGCAGTTCTTC.

This clonotype was counted between two and nine times. The chain recombines TRBV5-1 with TRBJ2-3; 8 positions match TRBD2. Germline V gives CDR1 SGHRS, CDR2 YFSETQ. The V gene end was trimmed by 4 bases and the J gene end by 0 bases; junction bases not matched to a gene: 7. The CDR3 totals 16 residues. The CDR3 sequence: CASSPRAGGSTDTQYF. CDR3 in DNA: TGCGCCAGCAGCCCCAGGGCGGGGGGAAGCACAGATACGCAGTATTTT.

The V call is TRBV20-1, the J call TRBJ1-2, with 12 bases identical to TRBD1. The J segment lost 7 bases and the V segment lost 6 bases, leaving 3 bases of the junction unmatched. The CDR3 spans 12 residues. The germline CDR1 and CDR2 sequences are DFQATT and SNEGSKA (reference sequence). The CDR3 bases are TGCAGTGCCGGGACAGGGGGCAGTGGCTACACCTTC. It yields the protein CSAGTGGSGYTF.

The genes are TRBV7-9 and TRBJ2-1; D not resolved. Germline V lookup: CDR1 SEHNR, CDR2 FQNEAQ (reference sequence). With 6 bases removed from V and 0 bases from J, the gap between germline ends came to 9 bases. This CDR3 spans 14 amino acids. CDR3 protein: CASSMESSYNEQFF. CDR3 in DNA: TGTGCCAGCAGTATGGAGAGCTCCTACAATGAGCAGTTCTTC. Using reference TRBV7-9 and TRBJ2-1 for the parts outside the CDR3, the full variable domain is DTGVSQNPRHKITKRGQNVTFRCDPISEHNRLYWYRQTLGQGPEFLTYFQNEAQLEKSRLLSDRFSAERPKGSFSTLEIQRTEQGDSAMYLCASSMESSYNEQFFGPGTRLTVL.

Ten or more counts support this clonotype. The chain combines TRBV20-1 with TRBJ2-5, with D perhaps matching TRBD1 (6 bases). Germline V gives CDR1 DFQATT, CDR2 SNEGSKA (reference sequence). Trimming cost V 4 bases and J 3 bases, with 15 bases left between them. The CDR3 is 14 amino acids. The CDR3, as DNA: TGCAGTGCTACAACCGGGACATCCGAAGAGACCCAGTACTTC. Translation: CSATTGTSEETQYF.

The chain recombines TRBV10-3 with TRBJ2-7; 9 bases map to TRBD2. CDR1 is ENHRY, CDR2 SYGVKD, per germline. V trimming: 6 bases; J trimming: 1 base; junction bases outside the gene matches: 4. The CDR3 consists of 14 residues. The CDR3 DNA is TGTGCCATCAGCCGGACTAGCGAGTCCTACGAGCAGTACTTC. Encoded protein: CAISRTSESYEQYF.

The chain recombines TRBV6-1 with TRBJ2-5, with D perhaps assigned TRBD1 or TRBD2 (6 bases each). The CDR3 has 15 amino acids. V lost 0 bases and J lost 1, with 9 bases in between. Germline assignment: CDR1 MNHNS and CDR2 SASEGT. CDR3 sequence reads: CASSEAGGSQETQYF. The CDR3 region has the DNA TGTGCCAGCAGTGAAGCGGGGGGCAGCCAAGAGACCCAGTACTTC.

The chain is built from TRBV20-1 and TRBJ2-7; D is undetermined. The V end lost 3 bases, the J end lost 4 bases, and 16 bases lay between the germline ends. The CDR3 extends over 14 amino acids. The V gene's germline CDR1 is DFQATT and CDR2 SNEGSKA (reference sequence). The CDR3 is CSASDRGWAYEQYF. In DNA form, the CDR3 reads TGCAGTGCTAGTGACCGAGGTTGGGCTTACGAGCAGTACTTC.

This clonotype has only a few counts. The genes are TRBV5-1 and TRBJ1-2; perhaps TRBD1 as D (6 bases). The V gene lost 4 bases and the J gene lost 3 bases, with 16 bases spanning the gap. This CDR3 has 15 residues. CDR1 SGHRS and CDR2 YFSETQ come from the germline V gene. CDR3 in DNA: TGCGCCAGCAGCCGTGGGGGGGGCGCCGACTATGGCTACACCTTC. Its protein is CASSRGGGADYGYTF.

The CDR3 nucleotides are TGTGCCAGCAGCCAAGACGCCCCCGGGAGCTCCTACAATGAGCAGTTCTTC. This codes for CASSQDAPGSSYNEQFF. The chain combines TRBV4-2 with TRBJ2-1; tentatively, D is TRBD2 (6 bases). This CDR3 spans 17 amino acids. Trimming removed 0 bases at V and 0 bases at J, with 12 bases between. Germline loops: CDR1 LGHNA, CDR2 YNFKEQ.

This clonotype has more than one count but fewer than ten. The chain joins TRBV7-2 to TRBJ2-4; unclear D gene. Germline lookup yields CDR1 SGHTA and CDR2 FQGNSA. V was pared by 5 bases and J by 1 base, with 15 bases between. The CDR3 sequence is 16 residues long. CDR3: CASSPALALAKNIQYF. DNA of the CDR3: TGTGCCAGCAGCCCCGCCCTTGCCTTGGCCAAAAACATTCAGTACTTC.

The gene calls are TRBV19 and TRBJ1-1, with D possibly being TRBD1 (6 bases). Germline values: CDR1 LNHDA, CDR2 SQIVND (reference sequence). Trimming removed 7 bases at V and 1 base at J, with 16 bases between. The CDR3 spans 15 residues. CDR3 residues: CASIFGGAGNTEAFF. The CDR3 DNA sequence: TGTGCCAGTATTTTTGGGGGCGCGGGGAACACTGAAGCTTTCTTT.

There are a few counts of this clonotype. The chain uses TRBV12-3 or TRBV12-4 and TRBJ1-1, with a weak D call TRBD1 (6 bases). The CDR3 covers 16 residues. V was shortened by 3 bases and J by 3 bases, with 17 bases between the two germline ends. The CDR3 region has the DNA TGTGCCAGCAGTTTCGGATGGGGGGCGAGGGACACTGAAGCTTTCTTT. It is translated as CASSFGWGARDTEAFF.

This clonotype was recorded a few times. The rearrangement links TRBV29-1 to TRBJ2-3, with TRBD2 matching 12 bases. CDR1 and CDR2 (germline): SQVTM, ANQGSEA. Germline trimming cut 3 bases from V and 9 bases from J; bases unmatched to any gene: 1. The CDR3 sequence is 12 residues long. CDR3 residues: CSVDTSGGTQYF. CDR3 nucleotide sequence: TGCAGCGTTGACACTAGCGGGGGGACGCAGTATTTT.

The J gene is TRBJ2-7, the V gene TRBV11-2; the D call may be TRBD1 or TRBD2 (5 bases each). Germline V CDR1 and CDR2: SGHAT, FQNNGV. The CDR3 is 19 residues long. V gave up 5 bases and J gave up 0 bases, with 26 bases separating them. The CDR3 DNA follows: TGTGCCAGCAGCGGAGCCGGGACGGTAAAAGCCCTGCCCTCCTACGAGCAGTACTTC. This sequence encodes CASSGAGTVKALPSYEQYF.

The V and J genes are TRBV14 and TRBJ2-3, with a tentative D call TRBD2 (6 bases). Germline CDR1 is SGHDN and CDR2 is FVKESK. The CDR3 spans 15 residues. V was pared by 5 bases and J by 1 base, with 13 bases between. CDR3 in amino acids: CASSYRPGGTDTQYF. CDR3 in DNA: TGTGCCAGCAGCTATCGCCCGGGGGGCACAGATACGCAGTATTTT.

This chain connects TRBV20-1 to TRBJ1-1, with TRBD1 matching 8 bases. V was clipped by 0 bases and J by 4 bases; unmatched bases: 4. This CDR3 is built from 14 residues. Germline assignment: CDR1 DFQATT and CDR2 SNEGSKA (reference sequence). CDR3 nucleotide sequence: TGCAGTGCTAGAGATCCCACAGGGGGCACTGAAGCTTTCTTT. Its protein is CSARDPTGGTEAFF.

This clonotype was recorded at least ten times. The chain couples TRBV7-8 to TRBJ2-1; the D is unclear. Germline assignment: CDR1 SGHVS and CDR2 FQNEAQ. The CDR3 spans 14 residues. V lost 7 bases and J 0 bases, leaving 10 bases between the germline ends. CDR3 loop: CASNPTGSYNEQFF. The CDR3 nucleotides are TGTGCCAGCAACCCGACTGGCTCCTACAATGAGCAGTTCTTC.

V gene TRBV4-1 combines with J gene TRBJ2-4; 9 bases match TRBD2. The CDR3 runs 20 residues. Germline-derived CDR1 and CDR2 are MGHRA and YSYEKL. Trimming at V came to 4 bases and at J to 1 base, leaving 17 bases not matched to a gene. In DNA form, the CDR3 reads TGCGCCAGCAGCCGACCTACCCCAGCGGGGGGCTTTAGGGCCAAAAACATTCAGTACTTC. Protein: CASSRPTPAGGFRAKNIQYF.

In this sample, this clonotype turned up a few times. The V call is TRBV29-1, the J call TRBJ2-3; a weak D match, TRBD1 (6 bases). Per germline, CDR1 SQVTM and CDR2 ANQGSEA. The V gene lost 3 bases and the J gene lost 10 bases, with 20 bases spanning the gap. The CDR3 extends over 14 amino acids. The DNA for the CDR3 is TGCAGCGTTGATGAAGCCGGGACACGGAAAGCGCAGTATTTT. It translates to CSVDEAGTRKAQYF.

The chain carries TRBV6-2 or TRBV6-3 and TRBJ1-2; TRBD1 agrees at 8 bases. V lost 5 bases, J lost 6 bases, and 8 bases stayed unmatched. From germline, CDR1 is MNHEY and CDR2 SVGEGT. This CDR3 region has 14 residues. The CDR3: CASSPRWTGNGYTF. CDR3 in DNA: TGTGCCAGCAGTCCCCGCTGGACAGGGAATGGCTACACCTTC.

The chain links TRBV7-6 to TRBJ2-1; D is unresolved. V was cut by 2 bases and J by 7 bases, with 12 bases left in between. The CDR3 is 14 amino acids. Per germline, CDR1 SGHVS and CDR2 FNYEAQ. The chain's CDR3 is CASSLLGEGNEQFF. In DNA form, the CDR3 reads TGTGCCAGCAGCTTATTGGGCGAAGGGAATGAGCAGTTCTTC.